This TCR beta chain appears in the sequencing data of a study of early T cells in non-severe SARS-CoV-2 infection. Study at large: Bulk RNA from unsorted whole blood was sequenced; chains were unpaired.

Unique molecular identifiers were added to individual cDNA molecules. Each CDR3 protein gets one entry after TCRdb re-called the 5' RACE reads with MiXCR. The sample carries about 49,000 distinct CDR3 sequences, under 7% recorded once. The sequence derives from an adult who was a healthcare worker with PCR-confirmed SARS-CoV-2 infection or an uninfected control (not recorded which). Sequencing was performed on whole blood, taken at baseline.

The CDR3 is CASSQDSQGTTEAFF. The CDR3 DNA sequence: TGCGCCAGCAGCCAAGATTCGCAGGGGACCACTGAAGCTTTCTTT. The chain links TRBV4-3 to TRBJ1-1, with D perhaps TRBD1 (6 bases). The length of the CDR3 is 15 residues. Trimming removed 0 bases at V and 4 bases at J, with 12 bases between. Germline V CDR1 and CDR2: LGHNA, YSLEER.